This is a list of T cell receptor beta chains from one sample in a study of T cells after yellow fever vaccination. TCRdb fed the 5' RACE reads into MiXCR, producing one record per CDR3 protein. The top ten hold approximately 20% of the sample, which has about 20,000 distinct CDR3 sequences, less than 5.5% seen once. The source material was PBMCs, either bulk or a sorted T-cell subset (CD4+, CD8+, memory, or dextramer-sorted; not recorded which), sampled about 49 days after the first yellow fever vaccination. These receptors came from a man in his late teens or twenties who received the YFV17D yellow fever vaccine. Both conserved end residues are part of each CDR3. The D gene is left open where the match is weak. Expanded clones get a size class; other rows say once, few or many, or leave the size out.

cdr3_length: 13
v_call: TRBV7-2
d_call: -
j_call: TRBJ1-2
clone_size: many
cdr3_nt: TGTGCCAGCAGCTTTTGGGCAGTCTCTGGCTACACCTTC
cdr3_aa: CASSFWAVSGYTF

cdr3_length: 13
v_call: TRBV6-5
d_call: -
j_call: TRBJ2-7
clone_size: many
cdr3_nt: TGTGCCAGCAGTTACGGTGGCACCTACGAGCAGTACTTC
cdr3_aa: CASSYGGTYEQYF

cdr3_length: 10
v_call: TRBV7-9
d_call: -
j_call: TRBJ1-4
clone_size: many
cdr3_nt: TGTGCCAGCAGCGGTGAAAAACTGTTTTTT
cdr3_aa: CASSGEKLFF

cdr3_length: 14
v_call: TRBV7-2
d_call: TRBD2
j_call: TRBJ2-3
clone_size: medium-sized
cdr3_nt: TGTGCCAGCAGCTTCGTAGCGGGGACAGATACGCAGTATTTT
cdr3_aa: CASSFVAGTDTQYF

cdr3_length: 14
v_call: TRBV10-1
d_call: -
j_call: TRBJ1-4
clone_size: many
cdr3_nt: TGCGCCAGCAGTGAGTCCGCGAGTAATGAAAAACTGTTTTTT
cdr3_aa: CASSESASNEKLFF

cdr3_length: 14
v_call: TRBV4-3
d_call: -
j_call: TRBJ2-3
clone_size: many
cdr3_nt: TGCGCCAGCAGCCCGAGCGGTGACACAGATACGCAGTATTTT
cdr3_aa: CASSPSGDTDTQYF

cdr3_length: 17
v_call: TRBV28
d_call: -
j_call: TRBJ2-2
clone_size: many
cdr3_nt: TGTGCCAGCAGACCCCTGATGGGCCCGCGGGGCACCGGGGAGCTGTTTTTT
cdr3_aa: CASRPLMGPRGTGELFF

cdr3_length: 18
v_call: TRBV4-1
d_call: -
j_call: TRBJ2-2
clone_size: many
cdr3_nt: TGCGCCAGCAGCCAAGCTGGGTGGGGATCCCGGAGACCCGGGGAGCTGTTTTTT
cdr3_aa: CASSQAGWGSRRPGELFF

cdr3_length: 15
v_call: TRBV27
d_call: -
j_call: TRBJ2-7
clone_size: medium-sized
cdr3_nt: TGTGCCAGCAGCTCTCGCGGGGTGGGGCCCTACGAGCAGTACTTC
cdr3_aa: CASSSRGVGPYEQYF

cdr3_length: 13
v_call: TRBV12-3/TRBV12-4
d_call: TRBD1
j_call: TRBJ1-5
clone_size: many
cdr3_nt: TGTGCCAGCACGGGACAGTTCAATCAGCCCCAGCATTTT
cdr3_aa: CASTGQFNQPQHF

cdr3_length: 15
v_call: TRBV28
d_call: -
j_call: TRBJ1-2
clone_size: many
cdr3_nt: TGTGCCAGCACCCTCGTGCGGGGGGGGGCAGGAGGCTACACCTTC
cdr3_aa: CASTLVRGGAGGYTF

cdr3_length: 13
v_call: TRBV30
d_call: -
j_call: TRBJ2-5
clone_size: many
cdr3_nt: TGTGCCTGGAGTTTACAGGGAGAAGAGACCCAGTACTTC
cdr3_aa: CAWSLQGEETQYF

cdr3_length: 14
v_call: TRBV7-2
d_call: -
j_call: TRBJ2-7
clone_size: medium-sized
cdr3_nt: TGTGCCAGCAGCTATAGGCCCCGGGGTTACGAGCAGTACTTC
cdr3_aa: CASSYRPRGYEQYF

cdr3_length: 15
v_call: TRBV7-2
d_call: TRBD1
j_call: TRBJ2-3
clone_size: many
cdr3_nt: TGTGCCAGCAGCCCCCGGGGACAGCGCACAGATACGCAGTATTTT
cdr3_aa: CASSPRGQRTDTQYF

cdr3_length: 13
v_call: TRBV19
d_call: -
j_call: TRBJ2-2
clone_size: many
cdr3_nt: TGTGCCAGCACGGGACAGAACACCGGGGAGCTGTTTTTT
cdr3_aa: CASTGQNTGELFF

cdr3_length: 14
v_call: TRBV18
d_call: -
j_call: TRBJ2-3
clone_size: many
cdr3_nt: TGTGCCAGCTCACTCCGGACAGCTCCAGATACGCAGTATTTT
cdr3_aa: CASSLRTAPDTQYF

cdr3_length: 15
v_call: TRBV12-5
d_call: TRBD2
j_call: TRBJ2-1
clone_size: -
cdr3_nt: TGTGCTAGTGGTTATAGCGGGGGGGTAGATGGTGAGCAGTTCTTC
cdr3_aa: CASGYSGGVDGEQFF

cdr3_length: 14
v_call: TRBV19
d_call: -
j_call: TRBJ2-3
clone_size: many
cdr3_nt: TGTGCCGGGGGGCATCCGACGAGTCCCTGGGGGCAGTATTTT
cdr3_aa: CAGGHPTSPWGQYF

cdr3_length: 15
v_call: TRBV18
d_call: TRBD2
j_call: TRBJ2-7
clone_size: many
cdr3_nt: TGTGCCAGCTCACCCGCCGGGACTACCTCCTACGAGCAGTACTTC
cdr3_aa: CASSPAGTTSYEQYF